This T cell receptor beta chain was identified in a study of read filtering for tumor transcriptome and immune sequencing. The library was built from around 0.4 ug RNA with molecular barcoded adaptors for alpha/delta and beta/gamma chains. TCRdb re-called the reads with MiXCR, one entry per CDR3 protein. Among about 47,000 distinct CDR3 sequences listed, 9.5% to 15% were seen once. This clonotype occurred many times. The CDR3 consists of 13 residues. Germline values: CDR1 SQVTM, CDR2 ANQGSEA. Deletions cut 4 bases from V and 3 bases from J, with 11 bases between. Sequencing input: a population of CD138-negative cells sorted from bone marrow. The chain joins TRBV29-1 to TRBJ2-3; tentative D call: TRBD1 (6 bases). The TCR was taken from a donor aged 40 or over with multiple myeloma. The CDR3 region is CSVAPQGTDTQYF. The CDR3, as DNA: TGCAGCGTTGCCCCGCAGGGGACAGATACGCAGTATTTT.